This entry lists 15 T cell receptor beta chains sequenced from one sample in a study of patients and donors after allogeneic stem cell transplantation. TCRdb passed the RT-PCR reads through MiXCR, listing each CDR3 protein once. The sample consists of about 150,000 distinct CDR3 sequences, approximately 35% of them appearing once. Sequencing was carried out using blood, either unsorted or a sorted T cell fraction (not recorded which). The receptors here all came from a human donor who was either an allogeneic HSCT recipient or a stem cell or donor lymphocyte infusion donor (not recorded which). It is not recorded whose cells these are; they may come from a transplant donor.

The V gene is TRBV9, the J gene TRBJ1-5; D ambiguous. The CDR3 is 14 residues long. Trimming took off 0 bases at V and 6 bases at J, with 10 bases between the two ends. Per germline, CDR1 SGDLS and CDR2 YYNGEE. CDR3 in DNA: TGTGCCAGCAGCGTAGGTGGGGTGGGTCAGCCCCAGCATTTT. The encoded protein is CASSVGGVGQPQHF.

This clonotype turned up a few times. The chain combines TRBV20-1 with TRBJ1-1; no clear D. This CDR3 contains 13 residues. Germline V gene data show CDR1 as DFQATT and CDR2 as SNEGSKA (reference sequence). Trimming shortened V by 6 bases and J by 0 bases, and 11 bases separated the two germline ends. The CDR3 region is CSAPGRMNTEAFF. CDR3 in DNA: TGCAGTGCCCCAGGACGTATGAACACTGAAGCTTTCTTT.

The chain couples TRBV12-3 or TRBV12-4 to TRBJ1-5; D is perhaps TRBD1 (5 bases). There are 15 residues in the CDR3. V lost 5 bases, J lost 1 base, and 12 bases lay in between. CDR3 residues: CASSPGRLSNQPQHF. CDR3 in DNA: TGTGCCAGCAGTCCGGGACGGTTAAGCAATCAGCCCCAGCATTTT.

This clonotype was seen repeatedly, ten times or more. The chain is built from TRBV6-6 and TRBJ1-1, with D unresolved. Germline V lookup: CDR1 MNHNY, CDR2 SVGAGI (reference sequence). There are 14 residues in the CDR3. Trimming removed 0 bases from V and 2 bases from J, with 7 bases in between. In DNA form, the CDR3 reads TGTGCCAGCAGTTACTCGGCGGCAAACACTGAAGCTTTCTTT. It specifies CASSYSAANTEAFF.

The chain is built from TRBV18 and TRBJ2-1; 13 bases line up with TRBD2. Germline CDR1 KGHSH, CDR2 LQKENI. The V segment lost 3 bases and the J segment 0 bases; nucleotides outside the gene matches: 14. This CDR3 region has 21 residues. The CDR3 sequence: CASSPGLAGVLTASSYNEQFF. In DNA form, the CDR3 reads TGTGCCAGCTCACCTGGACTAGCGGGGGTTCTCACCGCCAGCTCCTACAATGAGCAGTTCTTC. The whole variable domain, filled in from reference TRBV18 and TRBJ2-1, reads NAGVMQNPRHLVRRRGQEARLRCSPMKGHSHVYWYRQLPEEGLKFMVYLQKENIIDESGMPKERFSAEFPKEGPSILRIQQVVRGDSAAYFCASSPGLAGVLTASSYNEQFFGPGTRLTVL.

The chain links TRBV28 to TRBJ2-2, with D unclear. The CDR3 length is 15 residues. Germline CDR1 MDHEN, CDR2 SYDVKM. Trimming stripped 6 bases from V and 5 bases from J, with 16 bases between. The CDR3 region is CASRRPRVATGELFF. CDR3 DNA sequence: TGTGCCAGCAGGCGACCCCGTGTAGCAACCGGGGAGCTGTTTTTT. Based on the CDR3 plus reference TRBV28 and TRBJ2-2, the full variable domain is DVKVTQSSRYLVKRTGEKVFLECVQDMDHENMFWYRQDPGLGLRLIYFSYDVKMKEKGDIPEGYSVSREKKERFSLILESASTNQTSMYLCASRRPRVATGELFFGEGSRLTVL.

This sequence joins TRBV14 and TRBJ2-1, with TRBD2 matching over 9 bases. CDR3 length: 15 residues. Germline V gene data show CDR1 as SGHDN and CDR2 as FVKESK. V dropped 6 bases and J dropped 6; count of bases not matched to a gene: 9. The CDR3 sequence: CASREAGGVSNEQFF. The DNA of the CDR3 is TGTGCCAGCAGAGAAGCGGGGGGCGTGTCCAATGAGCAGTTCTTC. The full variable domain, with the rest looked up from reference TRBV14 and TRBJ2-1, is EAGVTQFPSHSVIEKGQTVTLRCDPISGHDNLYWYRRVMGKEIKFLLHFVKESKQDESGMPNNRFLAERTGGTYSTLKVQPAELEDSGVYFCASREAGGVSNEQFFGPGTRLTVL.

The chain couples TRBV6-2 or TRBV6-3 to TRBJ2-5, with TRBD1 matching 8 bases. V trimming: 0 bases; J trimming: 4 bases; junction bases outside the gene matches: 1. Germline V gene data show CDR1 as MNHEY and CDR2 as SVGEGT. The CDR3 totals 14 residues. The CDR3 protein is CASSYSTGAETQYF. CDR3 bases: TGTGCCAGCAGTTACTCGACAGGGGCAGAGACCCAGTACTTC.

This rearrangement joins TRBV5-1 to TRBJ2-3; TRBD1 matches 11 bases. The CDR3 spans 16 residues. Germline V gene data show CDR1 as SGHRS and CDR2 as YFSETQ. J was trimmed by 3 bases and V by 4 bases; bases with no gene match: 7. Here the CDR3 reads CASSAVRDRGTDTQYF. The CDR3 DNA follows: TGCGCCAGCAGCGCCGTCCGGGACAGGGGGACAGATACGCAGTATTTT.

The rearrangement links TRBV12-3 or TRBV12-4 to TRBJ1-5; perhaps TRBD1 as D (5 bases). CDR3 length equals 13 residues. Trimming cost V 6 bases and J 7 bases, with 13 bases left between them. The CDR3 protein is CASRREGSQPQHF. CDR3 nucleotide sequence: TGTGCCAGCAGAAGAGAGGGGAGCCAGCCCCAGCATTTT.

This chain links TRBV20-1 with TRBJ1-2; D uncertain. V dropped 0 bases and J dropped 8 bases, with 7 bases sitting between them. Germline values: CDR1 DFQATT, CDR2 SNEGSKA (reference sequence). This CDR3 contains 11 residues. This chain's CDR3 is CSAREAVGYTF. The CDR3 nucleotides read TGCAGTGCTAGAGAGGCGGTGGGCTACACCTTC.

V is TRBV28 and J is TRBJ1-3, with 8 nucleotides matching TRBD1. Germline V gene sequence: CDR1 MDHEN, CDR2 SYDVKM. This CDR3 is built from 14 residues. V lost 6 bases to trimming and J lost 4 bases; unmatched junction nucleotides: 5. The CDR3 loop reads CASSPGGPGNTIYF. For the CDR3, the DNA is TGTGCCAGCAGCCCAGGGGGCCCCGGAAACACCATATATTTT.

The chain carries TRBV24-1 and TRBJ2-7, with D tentatively TRBD1 or TRBD2 (5 bases each). Germline loops: CDR1 KGHDR, CDR2 SFDVKD. There are 17 residues in the CDR3. With 2 bases removed from V and 2 bases from J, the gap between germline ends came to 18 bases. CDR3 residues: CATSDSQPGRAPYEQYF. CDR3 coding DNA: TGTGCCACCAGTGATTCCCAGCCGGGGCGGGCCCCCTACGAGCAGTACTTC.

This clonotype has a handful of counts. The rearrangement joins TRBV12-3 or TRBV12-4 to TRBJ1-2, with 9 bases matching TRBD1. The V gene end was trimmed by 6 bases and the J gene end by 1 base; junction bases not matched to a gene: 6. This CDR3 comprises 15 residues. The CDR3 DNA sequence: TGTGCCAGCAGCCTTGGACAGGGGCTTAACTATGGCTACACCTTC. Its protein product is CASSLGQGLNYGYTF.

This clonotype was seen a handful of times. The rearrangement joins TRBV6-6 to TRBJ1-3; no reliable D call. Germline V lookup: CDR1 MNHNY, CDR2 SVGAGI (reference sequence). The germline V and J ends were trimmed by 5 bases and 9 bases, with 11 bases remaining between them. This CDR3 region has 12 residues. The CDR3 DNA reads as TGTGCCAGCAGTCCCCCGCGGAGCACCATATATTTT. Translation gives CASSPPRSTIYF.